The 9 T cell receptor beta chains below were found in one sample sequenced in a study of T cells in women clearing cervical HPV infection. Some clones are missing from TCRdb's copy, which holds only in-frame ones; the method was immunoSEQ multiplex PCR. The table for this sample gives around 23,000 clones. What was sequenced was blood buffy coat. The receptors stem from a woman between 18 and 69 years old with a cervical HPV16 infection that either progressed to CIN3+ or cleared (not recorded which).

In the case of this clone: Read data end 3 residues before the CDR3 end; the end is taken from the germline J gene. This chain joins TRBV7-2 and TRBJ1-2; D possibly corresponds to TRBD1 (6 bases). CDR3 length: 14 residues. Germline lookup yields CDR1 SGHTA and CDR2 FQGNSA. The sequenced part of the CDR3 DNA is TGTGCCAGCAGCTTAGCGAGGACAGCGGAGGGC. Encoded protein: CASSLARTAEG. Given in full, the CDR3 is CASSLARTAEGYTF.

Concerning this clone: The read comes to an end 3 residues before the CDR3 does, leaving the germline J gene to fill in the end. The chain combines TRBV30 with TRBJ1-1, with a tentative D call TRBD1 (5 bases). The CDR3 runs to 13 residues. Trimming removed 5 bases from V and 3 bases from J, with 13 bases in between. Germline V CDR1 and CDR2: GTSNPN, SVGIG (reference sequence). CDR3 DNA (partial): TGTGCCTGGGGCAGGGAGTGGGACACTGAA. Translation: CAWGREWDTE. From start to end, the CDR3 is CAWGREWDTEAFF.

As for this clone: The CDR3 goes on 3 residues after the read ends, and that part is filled in from the germline J gene. The V gene is TRBV12-3 or TRBV12-4, the J gene TRBJ1-2, with 9 bases lining up with TRBD1. Trimming at V came to 3 bases and at J to 3 bases, leaving 5 bases not matched to a gene. This CDR3 has 15 amino acids. The CDR3: CASSFRGQGDYGYTF. The sequenced CDR3 bases are TGTGCCAGCAGTTTTAGGGGACAGGGAGACTATGGC.

About this clone: The read comes to an end 3 residues before the CDR3 does, leaving the germline J gene to fill in the end. This chain links TRBV7-9 with TRBJ2-3; D remains unclear. Between the trimmed V and J ends, which lost 5 bases and 6 bases, there was a span of 12 bases. The CDR3 loop spans 13 amino acids. The germline V gene has CDR1 SEHNR and CDR2 FQNEAQ (reference sequence). The CDR3 reads CASSPPVSDTQYF. CDR3 bases read: TGTGCCAGCAGCCCTCCAGTCAGTGATACG.

According to its frequency, this clone is medium-sized. Read data end 3 residues before the CDR3 end; the end is taken from the germline J gene. The chain has TRBV5-1 and TRBJ2-1; TRBD2 agrees at 10 bases. Germline CDR1 SGHRS, CDR2 YFSETQ. The trim removed 4 bases at V and 4 bases at J, leaving 8 bases unmatched. The CDR3 is 16 residues long. The DNA read from the CDR3 is TGCGCCAGCAGCCCGGAACCGGGACTAGCGTACAATGAG. Protein sequence: CASSPEPGLAYNE. The CDR3 as a whole reads CASSPEPGLAYNEQFF.

In regard to this clone: The missing CDR3 end, 3 residues past where the read stops, is filled in from the germline J gene. The chain uses TRBV7-9 and TRBJ2-4; perhaps TRBD2 as D (6 bases). The CDR3 has 15 residues. Trimming took off 5 bases at V and 0 bases at J, with 11 bases between the two ends. Germline CDR1 is SEHNR and CDR2 is FQNEAQ (reference sequence). The CDR3 loop is CASSVGTLAKNIQYF. The sequenced CDR3 bases are TGTGCCAGCAGCGTCGGGACTTTAGCCAAAAACATT. Full variable domain (missing parts from reference TRBV7-9 and TRBJ2-4): DTGVSQNPRHKITKRGQNVTFRCDPISEHNRLYWYRQTLGQGPEFLTYFQNEAQLEKSRLLSDRFSAERPKGSFSTLEIQRTEQGDSAMYLCASSVGTLAKNIQYFGAGTRLSVL.

To note about this clone: The CDR3 end is not reached by the read, which stops 3 residues before it; the germline J gene fills it in. This chain connects TRBV24-1 to TRBJ2-2, with D possibly being TRBD1 (5 bases). Germline V lookup: CDR1 KGHDR, CDR2 SFDVKD. The germline V and J ends were trimmed by 5 bases and 5 bases, with 8 bases remaining between them. CDR3 size: 13 residues. CDR3 protein: CATSARQTGELFF. CDR3 bases read: TGTGCCACCAGTGCCCGACAGACCGGGGAG.

As for this clone: The read terminates 3 residues before the CDR3 end, so the remaining end is supplied by the germline J gene. The chain carries TRBV30 and TRBJ2-7; TRBD2 matches 7 bases. Germline V CDR1 and CDR2: GTSNPN, SVGIG (reference sequence). The CDR3 has 16 residues. J lost 0 bases, V lost 0 bases, and 8 bases had no gene match. The CDR3 sequence: CAWSVRRDYSSYEQYF. Partial CDR3 DNA: TGTGCCTGGAGTGTACGAAGGGACTATAGCTCCTACGAG.

Remarks on this clone: Read coverage stops 3 residues before the CDR3 terminus; the germline J gene supplies the remainder. This chain connects TRBV19 to TRBJ1-3, with 7 bases matching TRBD1. The CDR3 length is 15 residues. Germline trimming cut 4 bases from V and 2 bases from J; bases unmatched to any gene: 5. CDR1 is LNHDA and CDR2 is SQIVND in the germline V gene (reference sequence). CDR3 DNA (partial): TGTGCCAGTAGTACCAACAGGGGCGCTGGAAACACC. As protein: CASSTNRGAGNT. The full CDR3 sequence reads CASSTNRGAGNTIYF. Variable domain in full (rest from reference TRBV19 and TRBJ1-3): DGGITQSPKYLFRKEGQNVTLSCEQNLNHDAMYWYRQDPGQGLRLIYYSQIVNDFQKGDIAEGYSVSREKKESFPLTVTSAQKNPTAFYLCASSTNRGAGNTIYFGEGSWLTVV.